Each of the 23 T cell receptor beta chains below was sequenced from the same sample in a study of T-cell reconstitution after alpha-beta-depleted transplantation in children. Unique molecular identifiers were incorporated during preparation of the TCRbeta library. Each CDR3 protein gets one entry after TCRdb re-called the PCR reads with MiXCR. This table holds about 870,000 distinct CDR3 sequences, roughly 15% found once. The sample consisted of PBMCs, mostly from graft donor cells, taken 360 days after TCRalphabeta/CD19-depleted stem cell transplant. Receptors originate from a male patient between 10 and 17 years old who had a stem cell transplant for acute lymphoblastic leukemia, so the T cells may come from the graft donor.

The V gene is TRBV5-1, the J gene TRBJ2-1; D gene unclear. The germline V gene has CDR1 SGHRS and CDR2 YFSETQ. V shed 0 bases and J shed 3 bases, with 10 bases lying between them. The CDR3 length is 15 residues. This chain's CDR3 is CASSLGPQSYNEQFF. The CDR3 DNA reads as TGCGCCAGCAGCTTGGGACCACAGAGCTACAATGAGCAGTTCTTC.

CDR3 coding DNA: TGCAGCGTTGGCGGGGGTGCGGAGCCCCAGCATTTT. This gives the protein CSVGGGAEPQHF. V and J are TRBV29-1 and TRBJ1-5; a possible D gene is TRBD1 (5 bases). This CDR3 has 12 amino acids. Germline assignment: CDR1 SQVTM and CDR2 ANQGSEA. Trimming removed 4 bases at V and 8 bases at J, with 12 bases between.

This sequence joins TRBV20-1 and TRBJ2-1; 16 bases map to TRBD2. The CDR3 extends over 15 amino acids. Germline V gene data show CDR1 as DFQATT and CDR2 as SNEGSKA (reference sequence). J was trimmed by 6 bases and V by 6 bases; bases with no gene match: 5. The CDR3 bases are TGCAGTGCCGGGGGGACTAGCGGGAGGGTCAATGAGCAGTTCTTC. Translated: CSAGGTSGRVNEQFF.

The V and J genes are TRBV7-2 and TRBJ2-1; a weak D match, TRBD1 (5 bases). Between the trimmed V and J ends, which lost 2 bases and 4 bases, there was a span of 15 bases. The CDR3 contains 16 residues. The germline CDR1 and CDR2 sequences are SGHTA and FQGNSA. The CDR3 DNA follows: TGTGCCAGCAGCTTACTTCAGGGATCAGGGTACAATGAGCAGTTCTTC. Translated, it gives CASSLLQGSGYNEQFF.

This chain uses TRBV5-1 with TRBJ2-2; TRBD2 matches 7 bases. The CDR3 has 17 residues. The V segment lost 1 base and the J segment 2 bases; nucleotides outside the gene matches: 8. Germline CDR1 is SGHRS and CDR2 is YFSETQ. CDR3 amino acids: CASSLLLTGGNTGELFF. CDR3 nucleotides: TGCGCCAGCAGCTTGCTGCTGACGGGAGGAAACACCGGGGAGCTGTTTTTT.

This chain joins TRBV13 and TRBJ2-1, with 13 positions matching TRBD2. The junction had 9 bases not matched to a gene; V was cut back by 2 bases and J by 8 bases. The CDR3 extends over 17 amino acids. The V gene's germline CDR1 is PRHDT and CDR2 FYEKMQ (reference sequence). In nucleotides, the CDR3 is TGTGCCAGCAGCTTATATGGACTAGCGGGAGTAGGGGATGAGCAGTTCTTC. It is translated as CASSLYGLAGVGDEQFF.

This chain uses TRBV4-1 with TRBJ2-7; D perhaps matches TRBD2 (5 bases). The CDR3 contains 14 residues. V lost 1 base, J lost 0 bases, and 7 bases lay in between. Germline CDR1 and CDR2: MGHRA and YSYEKL. The CDR3 here is CASSQVATSYEQYF. CDR3 nucleotides: TGCGCCAGCAGCCAAGTAGCGACCTCCTACGAGCAGTACTTC.

A few counts support this clonotype. The chain is built from TRBV7-9 and TRBJ2-5; possibly TRBD1 for D (6 bases). The V and J ends lost 2 bases and 4 bases respectively, with 11 bases between them. The CDR3 spans 14 residues. From germline, CDR1 is SEHNR and CDR2 FQNEAQ (reference sequence). The CDR3, as DNA: TGTGCCAGCAGCTTAAGGACAGAGAGAGAGACCCAGTACTTC. This translates into CASSLRTERETQYF.

The table lists this clonotype with many counts. This rearrangement joins TRBV6-5 to TRBJ2-2; D is possibly TRBD1 (6 bases). V lost 6 bases and J lost 5, with 13 bases in between. CDR3 size: 14 residues. The germline V gene encodes CDR1 MNHEY and CDR2 SVGAGI. As DNA, the CDR3 is TGTGCCAGCAGCCGACTACAGGGAACCGGGGAGCTGTTTTTT. Translated, it gives CASSRLQGTGELFF.

The V call is TRBV30, the J call TRBJ1-4; 11 bases align to TRBD1. CDR1 and CDR2 (germline): GTSNPN, SVGIG (reference sequence). The junction had 5 bases not matched to a gene; V was cut back by 3 bases and J by 8 bases. CDR3 size: 14 residues. CDR3 region: CAWRGQGVREKLFF. The CDR3 DNA is TGTGCCTGGAGGGGACAGGGGGTACGCGAAAAACTGTTTTTT.

Of note for this clonotype: Compared with germline, one end of the junction differs, possibly owing to a read error. V usage is TRBV27 and J usage is TRBJ2-1, with 7 positions matching TRBD2. Germline CDR1 is MNHEY and CDR2 is SMNVEV (reference sequence). This CDR3 has 14 residues. This CDR3 reads CASSLSGPYNELFF. The CDR3 region has the DNA TGTGCCAGCAGCCTTAGCGGGCCATACAATGAGCTGTTCTTC.

Concerning this clonotype: The DNA is left out, because the CDR3 cannot be placed on it with certainty; the CDR3 is given as TCRdb lists it. This chain joins TRBV12-3 or TRBV12-4 and TRBJ2-2; the table names TRBD1, a call not compared with the DNA. The CDR3 is 15 amino acids in total, end residues counted. The CDR3 spells CASSFGPGGTGELFF.

This clonotype came up a few times. This chain uses TRBV27 with TRBJ2-7; 10 nucleotides match TRBD2. Germline CDR1 reads MNHEY; CDR2 reads SMNVEV (reference sequence). J was trimmed by 2 bases and V by 0 bases; bases with no gene match: 4. The CDR3 spans 16 residues. As DNA, the CDR3 is TGTGCCAGCAGTTTATCAGGAGCGGGAGGGCCCTACGAGCAGTACTTC. Its protein product is CASSLSGAGGPYEQYF.

The chain joins TRBV14 to TRBJ2-5, with unresolved D. The CDR3 runs 15 residues. The V end lost 1 base, the J end lost 5 bases, and 14 bases lay between the germline ends. CDR1 is SGHDN and CDR2 is FVKESK in the germline V gene. As DNA, the CDR3 is TGTGCCAGCAGCCAAGGAACGAGTTTCCGGGAGACCCAGTACTTC. Residues: CASSQGTSFRETQYF.

This clonotype was seen ten or more times. V gene TRBV13 combines with J gene TRBJ2-7; D not resolved. The V gene's germline CDR1 is PRHDT and CDR2 FYEKMQ (reference sequence). V was shortened by 5 bases and J by 4 bases, with 9 bases between the two germline ends. The CDR3 has 12 residues. CDR3 residues: CASSQTYYEQYF. The DNA of the CDR3 is TGTGCCAGCAGCCAGACCTATTACGAGCAGTACTTC.

This clonotype has more than one count but fewer than ten. This chain connects TRBV9 to TRBJ1-5; TRBD1 might be the D (5 bases). The CDR3 sequence is 15 residues long. From germline, CDR1 is SGDLS and CDR2 YYNGEE. V was trimmed by 3 bases and J by 6 bases, leaving 16 bases between them. This chain's CDR3 is CASSAGPLRGQPQHF. The CDR3 DNA reads as TGTGCCAGCAGCGCGGGGCCCCTTCGGGGTCAGCCCCAGCATTTT.

This clonotype came up many times. The chain uses TRBV10-3 and TRBJ2-7, with D unclear. Germline values: CDR1 ENHRY, CDR2 SYGVKD. This CDR3 has 13 residues. V was cut by 0 bases and J by 4 bases, with 7 bases left in between. For the CDR3, the DNA is TGTGCCATCAGTGAGTCCCCTCCGTACGAGCAGTACTTC. Protein: CAISESPPYEQYF.

J is TRBJ2-1 and V is TRBV7-9, with D possibly TRBD2 on 5 matching bases. V was pared by 7 bases and J by 1 base, with 17 bases between. Germline CDR1 reads SEHNR; CDR2 reads FQNEAQ (reference sequence). This CDR3 is built from 16 residues. In nucleotides, the CDR3 is TGTGCCAGCATCCCCCCGAGGGTCGGGTCCTACAATGAGCAGTTCTTC. Translating gives CASIPPRVGSYNEQFF.

The chain links TRBV6-1 to TRBJ2-5; D possibly uses TRBD1 or TRBD2 (5 bases each). The germline gives CDR1 MNHNS, CDR2 SASEGT. V gave up 7 bases and J gave up 0 bases, with 12 bases separating them. The CDR3 extends over 14 amino acids. CDR3 loop: CASIQGPYQETQYF. For the CDR3, the DNA is TGTGCCAGCATCCAGGGACCGTACCAAGAGACCCAGTACTTC.

V gene TRBV29-1 combines with J gene TRBJ2-5; a weak D match, TRBD1 (6 bases). V lost 5 bases, J lost 2 bases, and 9 bases lay in between. The CDR3 spans 12 residues. Germline CDR1 reads SQVTM; CDR2 reads ANQGSEA. The CDR3 protein is CSVKTGQETQYF. CDR3 DNA sequence: TGCAGCGTTAAGACAGGTCAAGAGACCCAGTACTTC.

The CDR3 reads CASTPRLAGGPRNEQFF. Written as DNA, the CDR3 is TGTGCCAGCACCCCCCGGCTAGCGGGAGGGCCTCGCAATGAGCAGTTCTTC. The rearrangement uses TRBV6-1 and TRBJ2-1, with 12 bases that match TRBD2. There are 17 residues in the CDR3. J gave up 6 bases and V 7 bases, and 13 bases lay outside the gene matches. Germline V lookup: CDR1 MNHNS, CDR2 SASEGT.

This clonotype was counted ten times or more. CDR3 nucleotides: TGTGCCAGCTCACCACAGGGGGAGGGCACTGAAGCTTTCTTT. This codes for CASSPQGEGTEAFF. The gene calls are TRBV18 and TRBJ1-1; D possibly corresponds to TRBD1 (6 bases). Germline CDR1 reads KGHSH; CDR2 reads LQKENI. The CDR3 is 14 residues long. V was trimmed by 1 base and J by 4 bases, leaving 10 bases between them. Combining the CDR3 with reference TRBV18 and TRBJ1-1 gives the whole variable domain NAGVMQNPRHLVRRRGQEARLRCSPMKGHSHVYWYRQLPEEGLKFMVYLQKENIIDESGMPKERFSAEFPKEGPSILRIQQVVRGDSAAYFCASSPQGEGTEAFFGQGTRLTVV.

This sequence joins TRBV9 and TRBJ2-7; 10 positions match TRBD2. The CDR3 consists of 15 residues. CDR1 and CDR2 from the germline V gene are SGDLS and YYNGEE. J gave up 3 bases and V 4 bases, and 7 bases lay outside the gene matches. The CDR3 reads CASSPVASGSYEQYF. The CDR3 coding sequence is TGTGCCAGCAGCCCAGTCGCTAGCGGGAGCTACGAGCAGTACTTC. Together with reference TRBV9 and TRBJ2-7, the CDR3 gives the full variable domain: DSGVTQTPKHLITATGQRVTLRCSPRSGDLSVYWYQQSLDQGLQFLIQYYNGEERAKGNILERFSAQQFPDLHSELNLSSLELGDSALYFCASSPVASGSYEQYFGPGTRLTVT.